This T cell receptor beta chain appears in the sequencing data of a study of T-cell memory formation after mild COVID-19 (dated by TCRdb to the early 2020s). Notes on the research overall: Most TCR sequence clusters were specific to one of the two donors. Longitudinal TCRalpha and TCRbeta repertoire sequencing tracked T-cell clones expanding and contracting after mild COVID-19 in a couple of donors. Two young, previously healthy adult volunteers made up the cohort, one male and one female. Beyond this particular receptor, the publication reports: The study covered only a couple of mild cases, and larger cohorts including severe cases with pre-infection samples were considered necessary. Some responding clones were detected in pre-infection memory, suggesting pre-existing cross-reactive memory T cells joined the SARS-CoV-2 response. SARS-CoV-2 specificity was not confirmed for the second-wave clones peaking on day 37. Contracting CD4+ clones were located mainly in the CM and EM memory subsets, whereas CD8+ clones were found to be enriched in EMRA. From day 15 to 85, contracting clones showed balanced CD4/CD8 phenotypes, whereas a second wave of clones that expanded from day 15 to 37 leaned towards CD4+.

This clonotype was seen only a few times. What antigen it recognizes has not been identified. Base qualities are not at hand, and no much larger clone is one base apart. The data were produced on an Illumina NovaSeq 6000. cDNA libraries for TCRalpha and TCRbeta were prepared by 5'RACE using constant-segment primers, with sample barcodes and unique molecular identifiers added. RNA was extracted from every sample with Trizol reagent. Library amplification was performed in two PCR steps, and a second sample barcode and Illumina TruSeq adapters were introduced in the second step. Libraries were sequenced on an Illumina NovaSeq with 2 x 150 bp paired-end reads. In the paper's pipeline: Reads were demultiplexed and collapsed into UMI-guided consensus sequences with migec v1.2.7. Using mixcr v2.1.11, UMI consensuses were aligned to TRA and TRB V and J templates and then assembled into clonotypes. Expanded or contracted clonotypes were those called significant by both edgeR and NoisET, with noise models trained on biological replicates. edgeR calls used a false discovery rate-adjusted p below 0.01 and a log2 fold-change threshold of 1. As an exploratory analysis of dynamics, max-normalized trajectories of the 1000 most abundant clonotypes were examined by PCA with hierarchical clustering. Separately sequenced CD4+ and CD8+ repertoires were used to assign the CD4 or CD8 phenotype of responding clones. In TCRdb, the public reads were trimmed at Q25 with fastp and aligned with MiXCR, with productive beta chains retained. Identical CDR3 protein sequences are pooled into one entry, listed with their most common genes and DNA. Clone size and V and J calls follow TCRdb, not the original study. In this sample the table shows roughly 560,000 distinct CDR3 sequences, around 21% of which occur a single time. The biggest ten clones account for under 15% of the sample.

Ficoll-Paque density gradient centrifugation was the method used to isolate PBMCs. Including cysteine and phenylalanine, the CDR3 has 17 amino acids. The DNA shown is the 51-base CDR3, in frame from base 1. Between the V and J ends, shortened by 0 bases and 6 bases respectively, the junction contains 18 bases. From a lookup of the germline V gene, CDR1 and CDR2 are ENHRY and SYGVKD. The chain uses TRBV10-3 and TRBJ1-5; the D gene cannot be named for sure. The receptor was derived from an adult woman who had mild COVID-19 (a few samples of this study predate the infection). The sample titles of this study are shuffled in the database, so cell type and time point are left out; the donor was told from shared clones. Sequencing was performed on PBMCs or a T cell subset sorted from them (not recorded which). CDR3 region: CAISESASRGQFQPQHF. The nucleotides read TGTGCCATCAGTGAGTCCGCGTCGCGGGGTCAATTTCAGCCCCAGCATTTT.